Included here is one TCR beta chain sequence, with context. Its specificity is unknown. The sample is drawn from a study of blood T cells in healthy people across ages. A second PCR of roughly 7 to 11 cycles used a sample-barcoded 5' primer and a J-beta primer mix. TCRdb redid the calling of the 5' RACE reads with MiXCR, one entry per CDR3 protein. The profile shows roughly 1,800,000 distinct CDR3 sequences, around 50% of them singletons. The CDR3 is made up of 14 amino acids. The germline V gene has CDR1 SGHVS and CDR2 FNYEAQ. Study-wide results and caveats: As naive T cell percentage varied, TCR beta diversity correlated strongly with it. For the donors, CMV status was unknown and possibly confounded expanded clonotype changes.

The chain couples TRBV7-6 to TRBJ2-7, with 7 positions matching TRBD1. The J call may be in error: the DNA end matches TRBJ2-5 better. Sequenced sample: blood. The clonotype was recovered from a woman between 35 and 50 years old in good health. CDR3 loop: CASSPPTGFETQYF. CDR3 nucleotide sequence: TGTGCCAGCAGCCCCCCGACAGGGTTCGAGACCCAGTACTTC.